A single sample gave rise to the 6 T cell receptor beta chains below, sequenced in a study of graft-versus-host responses after intestinal transplantation. Generated by immunoSEQ multiplex PCR, the TCRdb table keeps only in-frame clones and is missing some. The sample contains some 100,000 clones, 75% to 95% of which appear only once. Their cognate antigens are unknown. Sequenced material: unstimulated CD8+ T cells sorted from spleen or lymph node cells, taken before intestinal transplant. These TCRs come from a human donor who received an intestinal transplant.

The table lists this clone with a count of one. This chain connects TRBV14 to TRBJ2-5; a weak D match, TRBD1 (6 bases). The CDR3 is 15 amino acids. The V and J ends lost 4 bases and 3 bases respectively, with 15 bases between them. In germline, CDR1 is SGHDN, CDR2 FVKESK. This CDR3 reads CASSRFRGLKETQYF. The CDR3 nucleotides read TGTGCCAGCAGCCGCTTCAGGGGTTTGAAAGAGACCCAGTACTTC. Combining the CDR3 with reference TRBV14 and TRBJ2-5 gives the whole variable domain EAGVTQFPSHSVIEKGQTVTLRCDPISGHDNLYWYRRVMGKEIKFLLHFVKESKQDESGMPNNRFLAERTGGTYSTLKVQPAELEDSGVYFCASSRFRGLKETQYFGPGTRLLVL.

The chain links TRBV19 to TRBJ1-1; D gene ambiguous. V dropped 4 bases and J dropped 4 bases, with 7 bases sitting between them. CDR1 is LNHDA, CDR2 SQIVND, per germline (reference sequence). The CDR3 loop spans 12 amino acids. CDR3 region: CASSNRPTEAFF. The CDR3 DNA reads as TGTGCCAGTAGTAACAGACCCACTGAAGCTTTCTTT.

The chain uses TRBV19 and TRBJ2-5; D perhaps matches TRBD2 (5 bases). The CDR3 is made up of 15 amino acids. CDR1 and CDR2 from the germline V gene are LNHDA and SQIVND (reference sequence). Trimming left V 5 bases short and J 4 bases short, with 17 bases between. In DNA, the CDR3 is TGTGCCAGTAGTGCCGGGTCACAGAGGGTAGAGACCCAGTACTTC. This sequence encodes CASSAGSQRVETQYF.

The genes are TRBV9 and TRBJ1-2; 12 bases map to TRBD1. CDR1 is SGDLS, CDR2 YYNGEE, per germline. The CDR3 is 15 residues long. The junction had 8 bases not matched to a gene; V was cut back by 4 bases and J by 7 bases. Written as DNA, the CDR3 is TGTGCCAGCAGCCTAAAGGGACAGGGGGCGCGTGGCTACACCTTC. This sequence encodes CASSLKGQGARGYTF.

The V gene is TRBV6-1, the J gene TRBJ2-5; 9 bases are a match to TRBD1. The V and J ends lost 5 bases and 5 bases, in that order; junction bases with no gene match: 6. Germline V gene lookup returns CDR1 MNHNS and CDR2 SASEGT. This CDR3 region has 14 residues. The CDR3 nucleotides are TGTGCCAGCAGTTGGGACAGGGAATTGGAGACCCAGTACTTC. This gives the protein CASSWDRELETQYF.

The genes are TRBV9 and TRBJ1-2; 11 positions agree with TRBD1. CDR1 SGDLS and CDR2 YYNGEE come from the germline V gene. CDR3 length: 16 residues. V lost 4 bases and J lost 1; bases outside the gene matches: 6. CDR3 protein: CASSPGTGGDNYGYTF. CDR3 DNA sequence: TGTGCCAGCAGCCCCGGGACAGGGGGTGATAACTATGGCTACACCTTC.